The 2 T cell receptor beta chains presented below share a single source sample, sequenced in a study of immune evolution from preneoplasia to lung adenocarcinoma. The repertoire was sequenced with immunoSEQ multiplex PCR; TCRdb's copy has only in-frame clones and lacks some. The data contain roughly 6,000 clones, about 80% of them singletons. The material sequenced was FFPE minimally invasive lung adenocarcinoma tissue. Receptors originate from a person between 60 and 80 years old with lung adenocarcinoma.

The genes are TRBV11-1 and TRBJ1-1, with TRBD1 identical over 12 bases. Germline V gene data show CDR1 as SGHAT and CDR2 as FQDESV (reference sequence). The trim removed 5 bases at V and 5 bases at J, leaving 6 bases unmatched. The CDR3 length is 15 residues. CDR3: CASSPGQGARTEAFF. The CDR3 nucleotides are TGTGCCAGCAGCCCGGGACAGGGGGCTAGAACTGAAGCTTTCTTT.

V usage is TRBV5-1 and J usage is TRBJ1-4; maybe TRBD1 (5 bases). The CDR3 totals 18 residues. Trimming removed 0 bases at V and 7 bases at J, with 22 bases between. The germline V gene encodes CDR1 SGHRS and CDR2 YFSETQ. The CDR3 loop is CASSLAGPRQGESEKLFF. The CDR3 bases are TGCGCCAGCAGCTTGGCTGGACCGAGGCAGGGAGAAAGTGAAAAACTGTTTTTT.